Listed below are T cell receptor beta chains from one sample, sequenced in a study of blood T cell repertoires in COVID-19. This table comes from immunoSEQ multiplex PCR, and its TCRdb copy is limited to in-frame clones, with some not included. Seen here are roughly 250,000 clones, over 80% observed once, and the top ten hold just under 6.5%. The sample comprised peripheral blood. These TCRs come from a woman aged 55-69 years with active or convalescent COVID-19. The CDR3 runs from the conserved cysteine through the conserved F or W. D genes are given only for firm matches. The size field is filled for only some rows; it gives once, few, many or a size class.

CDR3 length | J gene | D gene | V gene | clone size | CDR3 protein | CDR3 DNA
18 | TRBJ2-7 | TRBD2 | TRBV5-1 | - | CASSLPLQGPPSGGEQYF | TGCGCCAGCAGCTTGCCACTGCAGGGTCCTCCCAGCGGGGGCGAGCAGTACTTC
17 | TRBJ1-5 | - | TRBV5-5 | - | CASSLAVGATFNQPQHF | TGTGCCAGCAGCTTGGCCGTAGGGGCTACTTTCAATCAGCCCCAGCATTTT
15 | TRBJ2-1 | - | TRBV6-5 | - | CASSYAAARYNEQFF | TGTGCCAGCAGTTACGCGGCAGCGAGATACAATGAGCAGTTCTTC
16 | TRBJ2-6 | - | TRBV19 | - | CASTQGGRSWANVLTF | TGTGCCAGTACCCAAGGAGGTAGGAGCTGGGCCAACGTCCTGACTTTC
16 | TRBJ2-1 | TRBD2 | TRBV19 | - | CASRYQGTSGHDEQFF | TGTGCCAGTAGATACCAGGGGACTAGCGGTCATGATGAGCAGTTCTTC
13 | TRBJ1-1 | - | TRBV3-1/TRBV3-2 | - | CASSAGRDYEAFF | TGTGCCAGCAGCGCAGGACGGGACTATGAAGCTTTCTTT
14 | TRBJ1-4 | - | TRBV7-8 | - | CASSFTGNNEKLFF | TGTGCCAGCAGCTTTACAGGAAATAATGAAAAACTGTTTTTT
14 | TRBJ2-3 | TRBD2 | TRBV6-5 | - | CASSWGGPTDTQYF | TGTGCCAGCAGTTGGGGAGGGCCAACAGATACGCAGTATTTT
16 | TRBJ1-2 | - | TRBV4-2 | - | CASSQITGSANYGYTF | TGTGCCAGCAGCCAAATAACAGGGTCTGCTAACTATGGCTACACCTTC
14 | TRBJ2-7 | TRBD1 | TRBV5-6 | - | CASSRLGTAYEQYF | TGTGCCAGCAGCCGACTCGGGACAGCCTACGAGCAGTACTTC
14 | TRBJ2-5 | TRBD1 | TRBV5-1 | - | CASRPTGGRETQYF | TGCGCCAGCAGACCCACAGGGGGGAGGGAGACCCAGTACTTC
15 | TRBJ2-1 | TRBD1 | TRBV5-1 | - | CASSSDRDSYNEQFF | TGCGCCAGCAGCTCGGACCGGGACAGTTACAATGAGCAGTTCTTC
13 | TRBJ1-1 | - | TRBV7-9 | - | CASTPGLNTEAFF | TGTGCCAGCACCCCCGGTCTGAACACTGAAGCTTTCTTT
16 | TRBJ1-4 | TRBD1 | TRBV4-1 | - | CASSTYPGQINEKLFF | TGCGCCAGCAGCACCTACCCGGGACAGATTAATGAAAAACTGTTTTTT
14 | TRBJ1-1 | TRBD1 | TRBV10-3 | once | CAITQGVRNTEAFF | TGTGCCATCACCCAGGGGGTTAGGAACACTGAAGCTTTCTTT
16 | TRBJ1-1 | - | TRBV6-6 | - | CASSRGGERGVTEAFF | TGTGCCAGCTCTCGGGGCGGGGAACGAGGTGTTACTGAAGCTTTCTTT
16 | TRBJ2-1 | TRBD2 | TRBV11-2 | - | CASSQARGGGQNEQFF | TGTGCCAGCAGCCAAGCGCGGGGGGGTGGGCAAAATGAGCAGTTCTTC
14 | TRBJ1-5 | TRBD1 | TRBV27 | - | CASSLQGGPQPQHF | TGTGCCAGCAGTTTACAAGGGGGCCCTCAGCCCCAGCATTTT
14 | TRBJ2-1 | TRBD2 | TRBV11-2 | - | CASSLPSGGSLPIF | TGTGCCAGCAGCTTACCTAGCGGGGGGTCCCTCCCGATCTTC
14 | TRBJ1-1 | - | TRBV6-6 | - | CASVPPGGGAEAFF | TGTGCCAGCGTCCCCCCCGGGGGAGGCGCTGAAGCTTTCTTT
16 | TRBJ2-1 | TRBD1 | TRBV9 | - | CASSARVQGAYHEQFF | TGTGCCAGCAGCGCTCGGGTGCAGGGGGCTTACCATGAGCAGTTCTTC
17 | TRBJ2-5 | TRBD1 | TRBV7-9 | - | CASSLVLRQGAGETQYF | TGTGCCAGCAGCTTAGTCCTACGTCAGGGGGCCGGAGAGACCCAGTACTTC
14 | TRBJ1-1 | TRBD1 | TRBV3-1/TRBV3-2 | few | CASSLINRGTEAFF | TGTGCCAGCAGCCTAATAAACAGGGGTACTGAAGCTTTCTTT
13 | TRBJ1-1 | - | TRBV5-1 | - | CASSLSRGTEAFF | TGCGCCAGCAGCCTATCCAGGGGTACTGAAGCTTTCTTT
17 | TRBJ2-3 | TRBD2 | TRBV6-9 | once | CASSYSKGTSGTDTQYF | TGTGCCAGCAGTTATTCGAAGGGGACTAGCGGGACAGATACGCAGTATTTT
16 | TRBJ1-4 | TRBD1 | TRBV28 | - | CASKTGTGGSGEKLFF | TGTGCCAGCAAAACGGGGACAGGGGGTTCGGGTGAAAAACTGTTTTTT
17 | TRBJ2-5 | TRBD2 | TRBV19 | - | CASSIARTSGGAETQYF | TGTGCCAGTAGTATAGCCCGAACTAGCGGGGGGGCGGAGACCCAGTACTTC
12 | TRBJ1-4 | - | TRBV11-2 | - | CASSPLGEKLFF | TGTGCCAGCAGCCCCCTAGGAGAAAAACTGTTTTTT
11 | TRBJ2-5 | - | TRBV20-1 | once | CSSSHQETQYF | TGCAGTTCAAGCCACCAAGAGACCCAGTACTTC
12 | TRBJ2-2 | - | TRBV27 | - | CASSRGTGELFF | TGTGCCAGCAGTAGGGGCACCGGGGAGCTGTTTTTT
14 | TRBJ1-2 | - | TRBV19 | - | CASSSGRTNYGYTF | TGTGCCAGTAGTAGCGGGAGGACTAACTATGGCTACACCTTC
15 | TRBJ1-4 | TRBD1 | TRBV19 | - | CASSLPTGTDEKLFF | TGTGCCAGTAGTCTCCCGACAGGGACCGATGAAAAACTGTTTTTT
18 | TRBJ2-1 | TRBD1 | TRBV5-1 | - | CASSLVLGIQGSLLEQFF | TGCGCCAGCAGCTTGGTTTTAGGGATACAGGGGTCACTACTTGAGCAGTTCTTC
15 | TRBJ2-1 | TRBD2 | TRBV18 | many | CASSPASGDYNEQFF | TGTGCCAGCTCACCAGCTAGCGGGGACTACAATGAGCAGTTCTTC
14 | TRBJ2-2 | TRBD1 | TRBV19 | - | CASSSDRATGELFF | TGTGCCAGTAGTTCCGACAGGGCCACCGGGGAGCTGTTTTTT
12 | TRBJ2-5 | - | TRBV7-2 | - | CASSTNQETQYF | TGTGCCAGCAGCACTAACCAAGAGACCCAGTACTTC
14 | TRBJ2-7 | TRBD2 | TRBV6-6 | - | CASRTSGRTYEQYF | TGTGCCAGCAGGACTAGCGGGAGGACTTACGAGCAGTACTTC
16 | TRBJ2-1 | - | TRBV2 | - | CASSDLSSRVRSEQFF | TGTGCCAGCAGTGACCTATCTAGCCGGGTGCGTAGTGAGCAGTTCTTC
20 | TRBJ2-2 | TRBD2 | TRBV9 | once | CASSVDPGPGLAGGRGELFF | TGTGCCAGCAGCGTAGACCCGGGACCCGGACTAGCGGGTGGAAGAGGGGAGCTGTTTTTT
15 | TRBJ2-7 | TRBD2 | TRBV7-9 | - | CASSLVAAGIDEQYF | TGTGCCAGCAGCTTAGTCGCAGCGGGAATCGACGAGCAGTACTTC
13 | TRBJ2-5 | - | TRBV30 | - | CAWNKPSVETQYF | TGTGCCTGGAATAAGCCTAGCGTAGAGACCCAGTACTTC
11 | TRBJ1-1 | - | TRBV12-3/TRBV12-4 | - | CASSLGPEAFF | TGTGCCAGCAGTTTGGGGCCTGAAGCTTTCTTT
16 | TRBJ2-5 | TRBD1 | TRBV6-5 | - | CASSSTGTGGRQTQYF | TGTGCCAGCAGTTCCACCGGGACAGGGGGCAGGCAGACCCAGTACTTC
16 | TRBJ1-5 | TRBD1 | TRBV27 | - | CASSFGPGGGNQPQHF | TGTGCCAGCAGTTTTGGTCCAGGGGGCGGCAATCAGCCCCAGCATTTT
14 | TRBJ2-7 | TRBD2 | TRBV3-1/TRBV3-2 | - | CASSQRTSGTEQYF | TGTGCCAGCAGCCAAAGGACTAGCGGGACCGAGCAGTACTTC
16 | TRBJ1-2 | TRBD1 | TRBV27 | - | CASSLQPMATGGGYTF | TGTGCCAGCAGTTTACAGCCAATGGCTACAGGGGGGGGCTACACCTTC
16 | TRBJ1-6 | - | TRBV6-6 | - | CASAAKQVITNSPLHF | TGTGCCAGCGCTGCCAAACAGGTCATAACGAATTCACCCCTCCACTTT
11 | TRBJ2-1 | - | TRBV12-3/TRBV12-4 | - | CASSLRGGQFF | TGTGCCAGCAGTTTAAGGGGTGGGCAGTTCTTC
16 | TRBJ2-7 | TRBD2 | TRBV7-2 | - | CASSFDSGGANYEQYF | TGTGCCAGCAGCTTCGACAGCGGGGGAGCGAACTACGAGCAGTACTTC
16 | TRBJ1-1 | - | TRBV5-1 | - | CASSLGGRVGDTEAFF | TGCGCCAGCAGCTTGGGAGGCAGGGTAGGGGACACTGAAGCTTTCTTT
12 | TRBJ1-2 | - | TRBV30 | once | CAWSPEGYGYTF | TGTGCCTGGAGTCCGGAGGGGTATGGCTACACCTTC
13 | TRBJ2-5 | - | TRBV5-6 | - | CASSLAGKETQYF | TGTGCCAGCAGCTTAGCAGGAAAAGAGACCCAGTACTTC
12 | TRBJ1-6 | - | TRBV15 | - | CATASLNSPLHF | TGTGCCACCGCGTCCCTTAATTCACCCCTCCACTTT
14 | TRBJ1-1 | - | TRBV6-6 | - | CASTPRPGYTEAFF | TGTGCCAGCACTCCGAGGCCGGGTTACACTGAAGCTTTCTTT
16 | TRBJ2-2 | TRBD1 | TRBV3-1/TRBV3-2 | many | CASSQPGTVKAGELFF | TGTGCCAGCAGCCAGCCCGGGACAGTAAAGGCCGGGGAGCTGTTTTTT
16 | TRBJ2-1 | TRBD2 | TRBV7-9 | few | CASSSLAGESYNEQFF | TGTGCCAGCAGCTCCCTAGCGGGGGAGTCCTACAATGAGCAGTTCTTC
13 | TRBJ1-2 | - | TRBV6-5 | - | CASSYSRGGGYTF | TGTGCCAGCAGTTACTCCAGGGGTGGAGGCTACACCTTC